The 29 T cell receptor beta chains listed next were all sequenced from one sample in a study of PD-L1 blockade in urothelial cancer. Time point defined: pretreatment peripheral blood. Assay: immunoSEQ multiplex PCR; the TCRdb copy retains only in-frame clones and omits some. Of about 95,000 clones listed, nearly 90% are singletons. Here the sequenced sample was PBMCs, taken around atezolizumab (anti-PD-L1) treatment. Receptors were obtained from a man in his 60s with urothelial cancer.

This clone was recorded once. The V and J genes are TRBV6-1 and TRBJ2-5; D is undetermined. The germline V and J ends were trimmed by 3 bases and 1 base, with 6 bases remaining between them. This CDR3 is built from 13 residues. The germline V gene has CDR1 MNHNS and CDR2 SASEGT. The CDR3 nucleotides are TGTGCCAGCAGTGAGGCAGTCCAAGAGACCCAGTACTTC. It is translated as CASSEAVQETQYF.

This sequence joins TRBV9 and TRBJ1-5; 7 bases are a match to TRBD1. There are 16 residues in the CDR3. Trimming removed 3 bases from V and 5 bases from J; junction bases left unmatched: 11. Germline CDR1 reads SGDLS; CDR2 reads YYNGEE. This CDR3 is CASSAHPGTVDQPQHF. The CDR3 bases are TGTGCCAGCAGCGCACACCCAGGGACAGTAGATCAGCCCCAGCATTTT. The full variable domain, its missing parts supplied by reference TRBV9 and TRBJ1-5, is DSGVTQTPKHLITATGQRVTLRCSPRSGDLSVYWYQQSLDQGLQFLIQYYNGEERAKGNILERFSAQQFPDLHSELNLSSLELGDSALYFCASSAHPGTVDQPQHFGDGTRLSIL.

The chain joins TRBV7-2 to TRBJ1-2; D remains ambiguous. The CDR3 totals 11 residues. Trimming took 5 bases from V and 2 from J, leaving 3 bases between them. Germline-derived CDR1 and CDR2 are SGHTA and FQGNSA. CDR3 coding DNA: TGTGCCAGCAGCCAGAACTATGGCTACACCTTC. Protein: CASSQNYGYTF.

The chain has TRBV4-3 and TRBJ1-2, with D perhaps matching TRBD1 (5 bases). This CDR3 region has 14 residues. Germline V gene data show CDR1 as LGHNA and CDR2 as YSLEER. V lost 1 base to trimming and J lost 3 bases, with 9 bases between them. The CDR3 DNA follows: TGCGCCAGCAGCCAAGCCAGGGAGGACTATGGCTACACCTTC. This gives the protein CASSQAREDYGYTF.

The chain joins TRBV28 to TRBJ2-1; 9 bases match TRBD2. V shed 3 bases, J shed 2 bases, and the junction held 2 bases outside the gene matches. This CDR3 has 15 amino acids. Germline values: CDR1 MDHEN, CDR2 SYDVKM. The CDR3 nucleotides are TGTGCCAGCAGTTTTCGACTAGCGGCCTACAATGAGCAGTTCTTC. The encoded protein is CASSFRLAAYNEQFF.

This sequence joins TRBV27 and TRBJ1-6, with TRBD1 matching over 10 bases. The germline V gene has CDR1 MNHEY and CDR2 SMNVEV (reference sequence). V lost 5 bases, J lost 9 bases, and 7 bases stayed unmatched. The CDR3 runs 15 residues. Here the CDR3 reads CASSQEGQGSSPLHF. The CDR3 DNA reads TGTGCCAGCAGTCAGGAGGGACAGGGGAGTTCACCCCTCCACTTT.

The chain has TRBV19 and TRBJ2-1; a weak D match, TRBD2 (6 bases). The CDR3 loop spans 17 amino acids. V lost 5 bases and J 4 bases, leaving 21 bases between the germline ends. Germline V gene lookup returns CDR1 LNHDA and CDR2 SQIVND (reference sequence). The CDR3 sequence: CASSLSGGGVAYNEQFF. CDR3 coding DNA: TGTGCCAGTAGTCTTAGCGGAGGCGGGGTTGCGTACAATGAGCAGTTCTTC.

The V gene is TRBV7-8, the J gene TRBJ1-5; 8 bases are a match to TRBD1. The V and J ends lost 3 bases and 3 bases, in that order; junction bases with no gene match: 7. CDR1 and CDR2 from the germline V gene are SGHVS and FQNEAQ. The CDR3 covers 16 residues. In nucleotides, the CDR3 is TGTGCCAGCAGCTTGGACAGGGTCGGTTCCAATCAGCCCCAGCATTTT. It translates to CASSLDRVGSNQPQHF.

This chain joins TRBV5-1 and TRBJ2-5, with D possibly matching TRBD2 (6 bases). Germline assignment: CDR1 SGHRS and CDR2 YFSETQ. V shed 7 bases and J shed 0 bases, with 13 bases lying between them. The CDR3 contains 14 residues. CDR3: CASGDGGNQETQYF. CDR3 in DNA: TGCGCCAGCGGCGACGGGGGAAACCAAGAGACCCAGTACTTC. The whole variable domain, filled in from reference TRBV5-1 and TRBJ2-5, reads KAGVTQTPRYLIKTRGQQVTLSCSPISGHRSVSWYQQTPGQGLQFLFEYFSETQRNKGNFPGRFSGRQFSNSRSEMNVSTLELGDSALYLCASGDGGNQETQYFGPGTRLLVL.

The chain joins TRBV6-6 to TRBJ2-3; 7 bases are shared with TRBD2. This CDR3 is built from 12 residues. The germline gives CDR1 MNHNY, CDR2 SVGAGI (reference sequence). J was trimmed by 5 bases and V by 4 bases; bases with no gene match: 0. The CDR3 spells CASSWGGDTQYF. CDR3 bases: TGTGCCAGCAGTTGGGGGGGAGATACGCAGTATTTT.

The chain links TRBV7-2 to TRBJ1-2; TRBD1 might be the D (6 bases). The germline V gene has CDR1 SGHTA and CDR2 FQGNSA. V was trimmed by 6 bases and J by 7 bases, leaving 18 bases between them. This CDR3 has 14 residues. Written as DNA, the CDR3 is TGTGCCAGCAGGCTCCGGGACAATCGGGGTGGCTACACCTTC. It is translated as CASRLRDNRGGYTF.

The genes are TRBV25-1 and TRBJ2-7; the match to TRBD1 covers 8 bases. Germline CDR1 and CDR2: MGHDK and SYGVNS. The CDR3 has 13 amino acids. V lost 2 bases, J lost 9 bases, and 6 bases stayed unmatched. Here the CDR3 DNA reads TGTGCCAGCAGTGAACGACAGGGGCGAACGCAGTACTTC. This gives the protein CASSERQGRTQYF.

The rearrangement joins TRBV6-1 to TRBJ2-1; the match to TRBD1 covers 8 bases. The CDR3 spans 12 residues. Germline loops: CDR1 MNHNS, CDR2 SASEGT. With 6 bases clipped from V and 10 bases from J, the junction kept 5 bases outside the gene matches. Here the CDR3 reads CASSSGGREQFF. CDR3 DNA: TGTGCCAGCAGCTCAGGGGGCCGGGAGCAGTTCTTC.

V gene TRBV18 combines with J gene TRBJ2-2, with D unclear. Trimming pared 4 bases from V and 5 bases from J, leaving 8 bases between. The germline V gene has CDR1 KGHSH and CDR2 LQKENI. This CDR3 has 13 amino acids. The CDR3 sequence: CASSQLRTGELFF. As DNA, the CDR3 is TGTGCCAGCTCACAACTTCGGACCGGGGAGCTGTTTTTT.

The chain carries TRBV9 and TRBJ2-2; 8 bases map to TRBD1. Germline lookup yields CDR1 SGDLS and CDR2 YYNGEE. The trim removed 4 bases at V and 5 bases at J, leaving 4 bases unmatched. This CDR3 is 14 amino acids long. In DNA, the CDR3 is TGTGCCAGCAGCTTCAGACAGGGGACCGGGGAGCTGTTTTTT. Its protein product is CASSFRQGTGELFF.

The CDR3, as DNA: TGCGCCAGCAGCTCCCCAGGACTAGCTGGCGAGCAGTACTTC. This sequence encodes CASSSPGLAGEQYF. The chain joins TRBV5-1 to TRBJ2-7, with 8 bases that match TRBD2. V was pared by 3 bases and J by 6 bases, with 8 bases of the junction left unmatched. Germline CDR1 SGHRS, CDR2 YFSETQ. This CDR3 is built from 14 residues.

The genes are TRBV7-2 and TRBJ2-1; 9 bases map to TRBD1. The CDR3 runs 14 residues. The trim removed 5 bases at V and 10 bases at J, leaving 9 bases unmatched. The V gene's germline CDR1 is SGHTA and CDR2 FQGNSA. The CDR3 is CASSTGGGEGEQFF. The CDR3 DNA reads as TGTGCCAGCAGCACAGGGGGCGGGGAGGGGGAGCAGTTCTTC.

The chain combines TRBV5-1 with TRBJ2-1, with 12 positions matching TRBD2. Looked up from germline, CDR1 is SGHRS and CDR2 is YFSETQ. The CDR3 has 16 residues. J gave up 10 bases and V 3 bases, and 11 bases lay outside the gene matches. The CDR3 sequence is CASSSWTSGILGEQFF. As DNA, the CDR3 is TGCGCCAGCAGCTCGTGGACTAGCGGGATTCTCGGGGAGCAGTTCTTC. The full variable domain, rest sourced from reference TRBV5-1 and TRBJ2-1, is KAGVTQTPRYLIKTRGQQVTLSCSPISGHRSVSWYQQTPGQGLQFLFEYFSETQRNKGNFPGRFSGRQFSNSRSEMNVSTLELGDSALYLCASSSWTSGILGEQFFGPGTRLTVL.

V is TRBV9 and J is TRBJ2-1, with TRBD1 matching over 7 bases. The CDR3 has 15 residues. Germline V gene sequence: CDR1 SGDLS, CDR2 YYNGEE. V trimming: 6 bases; J trimming: 2 bases; junction bases outside the gene matches: 8. CDR3 sequence: CASTQTGDTYNEQFF. The CDR3 DNA follows: TGTGCCAGCACCCAAACAGGGGATACCTACAATGAGCAGTTCTTC.

The J gene is TRBJ2-1, the V gene TRBV7-3; TRBD2 agrees at 8 bases. Trimming cost V 2 bases and J 9 bases; bases outside gene matches: 3. Germline V CDR1 and CDR2: SGHTA, FQGTGA. The CDR3 runs to 13 residues. CDR3: CASSLGLAGEQFF. The CDR3 DNA follows: TGTGCCAGCAGCTTAGGACTAGCCGGTGAGCAGTTCTTC.

The genes are TRBV21-1 and TRBJ2-1; no DNA check was done on the table's D call, TRBD2. TRBV21-1 is labeled a pseudogene. This CDR3 region has 15 residues. The CDR3 coding sequence is TGTGCCAGCAGCAAAGGGAGCGGGGCCTACAATGAGCAGTTCTTC. It specifies CASSKGSGAYNEQFF.

The V call is TRBV4-3, the J call TRBJ2-1; 12 nucleotides agree with TRBD2. Germline CDR1 and CDR2: LGHNA and YSLEER. Trimming cost V 1 base and J 7 bases; bases outside gene matches: 5. The CDR3 consists of 16 residues. The chain's CDR3 is CASSQGASGRGNEQFF. For the CDR3, the DNA is TGCGCCAGCAGCCAAGGGGCTAGCGGGAGGGGGAATGAGCAGTTCTTC.

This chain connects TRBV5-5 to TRBJ2-1; D remains ambiguous. The CDR3 contains 16 residues. CDR1 and CDR2 (germline): SGHKS, YYEKEE (reference sequence). Trimming removed 5 bases at V and 6 bases at J, with 21 bases between. The CDR3 loop reads CASRPSLAGVPNEQFF. In DNA, the CDR3 is TGTGCCAGCAGACCTTCTTTGGCAGGTGTCCCCAATGAGCAGTTCTTC. Complete variable domain (other parts from reference TRBV5-5 and TRBJ2-1): DAGVTQSPTHLIKTRGQQVTLRCSPISGHKSVSWYQQVLGQGPQFIFQYYEKEERGRGNFPDRFSARQFPNYSSELNVNALLLGDSALYLCASRPSLAGVPNEQFFGPGTRLTVL.

This clone was picked up a small number of times. The chain employs TRBV7-2 and TRBJ2-1, with 7 bases identical to TRBD2. Trimming removed 4 bases from V and 7 bases from J; junction bases left unmatched: 13. Germline V lookup: CDR1 SGHTA, CDR2 FQGNSA. The CDR3 is made up of 16 amino acids. This CDR3 reads CASSSGGAGKPNEQFF. Written as DNA, the CDR3 is TGTGCCAGCAGCTCGGGTGGAGCGGGAAAGCCGAATGAGCAGTTCTTC. Together with reference TRBV7-2 and TRBJ2-1, the CDR3 gives the full variable domain: GAGVSQSPSNKVTEKGKDVELRCDPISGHTALYWYRQSLGQGLEFLIYFQGNSAPDKSGLPSDRFSAERTGGSVSTLTIQRTQQEDSAVYLCASSSGGAGKPNEQFFGPGTRLTVL.

This clone was picked up one time. V and J are TRBV6-5 and TRBJ1-2, with a possible D match to TRBD1 (5 bases). This CDR3 comprises 15 residues. Germline values: CDR1 MNHEY, CDR2 SVGAGI. V was shortened by 5 bases and J by 7 bases, with 20 bases between the two germline ends. CDR3 in DNA: TGTGCCAGCAGTGCCTACCAGTCCGAGGGACTTGGCTACACCTTC. Its translation is CASSAYQSEGLGYTF.

This clone was seen just once. This rearrangement joins TRBV7-6 to TRBJ2-5; D remains ambiguous. The V and J ends lost 3 bases and 7 bases respectively, with 12 bases between them. Germline values: CDR1 SGHVS, CDR2 FNYEAQ. The CDR3 covers 13 residues. CDR3 DNA sequence: TGTGCCAGCAGCTTGCCAACTCCAGGGACCCAGTACTTC. Translating gives CASSLPTPGTQYF.

V and J are TRBV4-3 and TRBJ1-2; weak D call: TRBD1 (5 bases). Trimming stripped 0 bases from V and 4 bases from J, with 9 bases between. CDR3 size: 14 residues. Germline V gene lookup returns CDR1 LGHNA and CDR2 YSLEER. DNA of the CDR3: TGCGCCAGCAGCCAAGAAACAGGATTCTATGGCTACACCTTC. This codes for CASSQETGFYGYTF.

The rearrangement joins TRBV10-3 to TRBJ1-2; D possibly corresponds to TRBD1 (6 bases). CDR1 and CDR2 (germline): ENHRY, SYGVKD. The CDR3 contains 15 residues. V was shortened by 10 bases and J by 0 bases, with 18 bases between the two germline ends. This CDR3 is CATQRGGITNYGYTF. DNA of the CDR3: TGTGCCACCCAAAGGGGGGGGATAACTAACTATGGCTACACCTTC.

J is TRBJ1-4 and V is TRBV29-1, with TRBD1 identical over 7 bases. J lost 6 bases, V lost 0 bases, and 1 base had no gene match. The CDR3 is made up of 13 amino acids. CDR1 is SQVTM and CDR2 is ANQGSEA in the germline V gene. The CDR3 coding sequence is TGCAGCGTTGAAGAAGGGGGCGATGAAAAACTGTTTTTT. Its translation: CSVEEGGDEKLFF.